These 26 T cell receptor beta chains originate from one sample sequenced in a study of blood T cell repertoires in COVID-19 (dated by TCRdb to 2020 to 2022). Library method: the immunoSEQ multiplex PCR assay. This immuneACCESS table, as held by TCRdb, lists in-frame sequences with V and J called but not all clones. Of the missing ones, under half trace to an unresolved V gene in checked studies; the others have no known cause. Within this sample are hundreds of thousands of clones, with more than 80% of them counted one time only. The biggest ten clones account for roughly 0.99% of the sample. Material: PBMCs or T cells enriched from blood (not recorded which). These receptors came from a man aged 18 to 29 who had recovered from COVID-19.

The chain links TRBV27 to TRBJ2-3, with D possibly TRBD2 on 7 matching bases. CDR1 MNHEY and CDR2 SMNVEV come from the germline V gene (reference sequence). With 8 bases removed from V and 5 bases from J, the gap between germline ends came to 17 bases. The CDR3 has 14 amino acids. CDR3 nucleotides: TGTGCCAGCGGAGGGGGGGGGCAAAGAGATACGCAGTATTTT. Its protein product is CASGGGGQRDTQYF.

The chain combines TRBV9 with TRBJ2-1, with 7 bases identical to TRBD1. V lost 0 bases to trimming and J lost 2 bases; unmatched junction nucleotides: 5. The CDR3 contains 16 residues. Germline V gives CDR1 SGDLS, CDR2 YYNGEE. The CDR3: CASSVGLQGAYNEQFF. In DNA form, the CDR3 reads TGTGCCAGCAGCGTAGGTCTTCAGGGGGCCTACAATGAGCAGTTCTTC. Together with reference TRBV9 and TRBJ2-1, the CDR3 gives the full variable domain: DSGVTQTPKHLITATGQRVTLRCSPRSGDLSVYWYQQSLDQGLQFLIQYYNGEERAKGNILERFSAQQFPDLHSELNLSSLELGDSALYFCASSVGLQGAYNEQFFGPGTRLTVL.

The chain carries TRBV28 and TRBJ1-5; maybe TRBD1 (6 bases). This CDR3 is built from 14 residues. The V gene lost 3 bases and the J gene lost 7 bases, with 13 bases spanning the gap. Germline V lookup: CDR1 MDHEN, CDR2 SYDVKM. CDR3 amino acids: CASSFEGGGQPQHF. Here the CDR3 DNA reads TGTGCCAGCAGTTTTGAGGGGGGAGGGCAGCCCCAGCATTTT.

The V call is TRBV7-2, the J call TRBJ2-2; D uncertain. The germline CDR1 and CDR2 sequences are SGHTA and FQGNSA. Trimming left V 0 bases short and J 6 bases short, with 2 bases between. The CDR3 extends over 12 amino acids. In DNA form, the CDR3 reads TGTGCCAGCAGCTTAGCCTCCGGGGAGCTGTTTTTT. Translated: CASSLASGELFF. The full variable domain, in which reference TRBV7-2 and TRBJ2-2 provide the parts outside the CDR3, is GAGVSQSPSNKVTEKGKDVELRCDPISGHTALYWYRQSLGQGLEFLIYFQGNSAPDKSGLPSDRFSAERTGGSVSTLTIQRTQQEDSAVYLCASSLASGELFFGEGSRLTVL.

The rearrangement joins TRBV6-4 to TRBJ1-1, with D maybe TRBD1 (6 bases). Germline loops: CDR1 MRHNA, CDR2 SNTAGT. Trimming pared 6 bases from V and 4 bases from J, leaving 21 bases between. CDR3 length: 16 amino acids. The CDR3: CASRPSRGAGGTEAFF. The CDR3 DNA sequence: TGTGCCAGCAGGCCGTCTCGGGGGGCGGGTGGCACTGAAGCTTTCTTT.

The V gene is TRBV6-5, the J gene TRBJ1-2; D call uncertain. Germline CDR1 MNHEY, CDR2 SVGAGI. With 0 bases removed from V and 2 bases from J, the gap between germline ends came to 4 bases. The CDR3 is 13 amino acids. The CDR3 loop reads CASSYSVNYGYTF. CDR3 sequence (DNA): TGTGCCAGCAGTTACTCCGTGAACTATGGCTACACCTTC.

J is TRBJ2-2 and V is TRBV13; TRBD2 aligns across 8 bases. After removal of 9 bases from V and 0 bases from J, the junction contained 6 bases not matched to a gene. The CDR3 runs to 15 residues. Germline V gene sequence: CDR1 PRHDT, CDR2 FYEKMQ (reference sequence). CDR3 sequence (DNA): TGTGCCAGTATAGCGGGGAACGCGAACACCGGGGAGCTGTTTTTT. Translating gives CASIAGNANTGELFF.

The chain uses TRBV7-6 and TRBJ2-3; 9 bases line up with TRBD2. This CDR3 region has 16 residues. The germline V gene has CDR1 SGHVS and CDR2 FNYEAQ. Trimming removed 1 base from V and 4 bases from J; junction bases left unmatched: 6. The CDR3 DNA is TGTGCCAGCAGCTTAGAGGCGGGGGGGCATCCAGATACGCAGTATTTT. Protein sequence: CASSLEAGGHPDTQYF.

The chain joins TRBV9 to TRBJ1-1, with D unresolved. The CDR3 spans 14 residues. V was pared by 0 bases and J by 5 bases, with 11 bases between. The V gene's germline CDR1 is SGDLS and CDR2 YYNGEE. CDR3 region: CASSVDEERTEAFF. In nucleotides, the CDR3 is TGTGCCAGCAGCGTAGACGAGGAGAGGACTGAAGCTTTCTTT.

The chain carries TRBV9 and TRBJ1-6; D is uncertain. Germline CDR1 and CDR2: SGDLS and YYNGEE. The CDR3 is made up of 15 amino acids. V lost 2 bases and J lost 9, with 15 bases in between. CDR3: CASSVMLQLISPLHF. Here the CDR3 DNA reads TGTGCCAGCAGCGTTATGCTTCAGTTAATTTCACCCCTCCACTTT.

This chain uses TRBV11-2 with TRBJ2-7; TRBD2 agrees at 9 bases. The CDR3 extends over 16 amino acids. J gave up 7 bases and V 6 bases, and 16 bases lay outside the gene matches. Per the germline V gene, CDR1 is SGHAT and CDR2 is FQNNGV. CDR3 DNA: TGTGCCAGCAGACCCCTGGCTAGCGGGGTGAGGGGAGAGCAGTACTTC. Translated: CASRPLASGVRGEQYF.

The chain couples TRBV6-5 to TRBJ2-3, with 7 positions matching TRBD1. V lost 0 bases and J lost 4; bases outside the gene matches: 7. CDR1 is MNHEY and CDR2 is SVGAGI in the germline V gene. This CDR3 spans 16 amino acids. CDR3 amino acids: CASSYSGTVPPDTQYF. The CDR3 coding sequence is TGTGCCAGCAGTTACTCCGGGACAGTTCCCCCAGATACGCAGTATTTT.

The J gene is TRBJ2-5, the V gene TRBV11-1, with TRBD1 as a possible D gene (6 bases). Trimming left V 3 bases short and J 3 bases short, with 17 bases between. Germline-derived CDR1 and CDR2 are SGHAT and FQDESV (reference sequence). This CDR3 contains 16 residues. The CDR3 reads CASSFGPGEPKETQYF. CDR3 DNA: TGTGCCAGCAGCTTTGGGCCAGGGGAACCCAAAGAGACCCAGTACTTC.

The sample holds a few counts of this clone. The chain joins TRBV28 to TRBJ1-2; TRBD1 agrees at 8 bases. Germline V gene sequence: CDR1 MDHEN, CDR2 SYDVKM. The CDR3 runs to 14 residues. The ends lost 8 bases at V and 6 bases at J; junction bases unmatched: 11. The CDR3 DNA is TGTGCCAGCCTGCCGGGACAGGCATCTAATGGCTACACCTTC. Protein product: CASLPGQASNGYTF.

J is TRBJ2-7 and V is TRBV7-9; 7 bases line up with TRBD1. From germline, CDR1 is SEHNR and CDR2 FQNEAQ (reference sequence). V dropped 4 bases and J dropped 5; count of bases not matched to a gene: 8. The CDR3 has 14 residues. The DNA for the CDR3 is TGTGCCAGCAGCTATCGAAATACAGGGGACGAGCAGTACTTC. Its protein product is CASSYRNTGDEQYF. Full variable domain (outside the CDR3, taken from reference TRBV7-9 and TRBJ2-7): DTGVSQNPRHKITKRGQNVTFRCDPISEHNRLYWYRQTLGQGPEFLTYFQNEAQLEKSRLLSDRFSAERPKGSFSTLEIQRTEQGDSAMYLCASSYRNTGDEQYFGPGTRLTVT.

As DNA, the CDR3 is TGTGCCAGTCAAGCTAGCGGGGGGCCACAAGAGACCCAGTACTTC. This sequence encodes CASQASGGPQETQYF. The rearrangement uses TRBV19 and TRBJ2-5; 11 bases fit TRBD2. The V segment lost 8 bases and the J segment 2 bases; nucleotides outside the gene matches: 7. The germline CDR1 and CDR2 sequences are LNHDA and SQIVND (reference sequence). The CDR3 loop spans 15 amino acids.

CDR3 sequence: CSANGDRGFTDTQYF. For the CDR3, the DNA is TGCAGCGCCAATGGGGACAGGGGCTTCACAGATACGCAGTATTTT. The chain joins TRBV29-1 to TRBJ2-3, with 10 bases matching TRBD1. The CDR3 spans 15 residues. J lost 2 bases, V lost 7 bases, and 9 bases had no gene match. Germline CDR1 is SQVTM and CDR2 is ANQGSEA.

The CDR3 is CATSRKGPLPNYGYTF. CDR3 sequence (DNA): TGTGCCACCAGCAGAAAGGGGCCTTTACCTAACTATGGCTACACCTTC. This chain links TRBV15 with TRBJ1-2, with a possible D match to TRBD1 (5 bases). The V end lost 2 bases, the J end lost 0 bases, and 13 bases lay between the germline ends. In germline, CDR1 is LNHNV, CDR2 YYDKDF (reference sequence). The CDR3 loop spans 16 amino acids.

The gene calls are TRBV6-5 and TRBJ2-7, with D maybe TRBD2 (6 bases). Trimming shortened V by 6 bases and J by 5 bases, and 17 bases separated the two germline ends. Per germline, CDR1 MNHEY and CDR2 SVGAGI. The CDR3 spans 14 residues. The chain's CDR3 is CASRFSLGGNEQYF. The CDR3 DNA follows: TGTGCCAGCAGGTTTTCCCTCGGAGGGAACGAGCAGTACTTC.

The chain uses TRBV19 and TRBJ2-2, with TRBD2 identical over 12 bases. Germline V CDR1 and CDR2: LNHDA, SQIVND (reference sequence). The CDR3 has 14 residues. The V segment lost 7 bases and the J segment 4 bases; nucleotides outside the gene matches: 1. The CDR3 sequence is CASKGLAGTGELFF. The DNA for the CDR3 is TGTGCCAGTAAGGGACTAGCGGGCACCGGGGAGCTGTTTTTT.

In its sample, this clone was seen once. The chain employs TRBV25-1 and TRBJ1-2, with D possibly being TRBD1 (6 bases). V dropped 3 bases and J dropped 7 bases, with 12 bases sitting between them. Looked up from germline, CDR1 is MGHDK and CDR2 is SYGVNS. This CDR3 contains 13 residues. This CDR3 is CASSDYRVGGYTF. CDR3 nucleotides: TGTGCCAGCAGTGATTACAGGGTCGGTGGCTACACCTTC.

The V gene is TRBV24-1, the J gene TRBJ2-1; 9 nucleotides line up with TRBD1. The CDR3 is 15 amino acids. V lost 4 bases and J lost 7; bases outside the gene matches: 7. Germline V gene sequence: CDR1 KGHDR, CDR2 SFDVKD. For the CDR3, the DNA is TGTGCCACCAGTGACCCCGGGACAGGGATTAATGAGCAGTTCTTC. This sequence encodes CATSDPGTGINEQFF.

The chain is built from TRBV9 and TRBJ1-2; 12 positions agree with TRBD1. Germline CDR1 reads SGDLS; CDR2 reads YYNGEE. V gave up 0 bases and J gave up 2 bases; unmatched junction bases: 8. The CDR3 spans 18 residues. The CDR3 region has the DNA TGTGCCAGCAGCGTAGCTTTTTCGGGACAGGGGGCGAACTATGGCTACACCTTC. Its protein is CASSVAFSGQGANYGYTF. The full variable domain, in which reference TRBV9 and TRBJ1-2 provide the parts outside the CDR3, is DSGVTQTPKHLITATGQRVTLRCSPRSGDLSVYWYQQSLDQGLQFLIQYYNGEERAKGNILERFSAQQFPDLHSELNLSSLELGDSALYFCASSVAFSGQGANYGYTFGSGTRLTVV.

About this clone itself: Other DNA sequences from this sample encode an identical CDR3 as well. The rearrangement uses TRBV6-5 and TRBJ1-1, with D uncertain. CDR1 and CDR2 from the germline V gene are MNHEY and SVGAGI. This CDR3 contains 13 residues. V lost 3 bases to trimming and J lost 4 bases, with 9 bases between them. The CDR3 protein is CASSYSSVTEAFF. DNA of the CDR3: TGTGCCAGCAGTTATTCAAGCGTCACTGAAGCTTTCTTT.

The chain combines TRBV9 with TRBJ1-2; TRBD1 agrees at 9 bases. J gave up 8 bases and V 2 bases, and 13 bases lay outside the gene matches. Germline V gene sequence: CDR1 SGDLS, CDR2 YYNGEE. The CDR3 is made up of 16 amino acids. CDR3 sequence reads: CASSVGTGREYGGYTF. The CDR3 DNA sequence: TGTGCCAGCAGCGTCGGGACAGGGCGAGAATATGGGGGCTACACCTTC.

This clone has only a few counts. The chain employs TRBV5-1 and TRBJ1-1, with 7 bases fitting TRBD1. Germline trimming cut 4 bases from V and 7 bases from J; bases unmatched to any gene: 7. There are 13 residues in the CDR3. Looked up from germline, CDR1 is SGHRS and CDR2 is YFSETQ. CDR3 protein: CASSQGELGEAFF. CDR3 DNA: TGCGCCAGCAGCCAGGGGGAACTGGGTGAAGCTTTCTTT. Full variable domain (rest looked up from reference TRBV5-1 and TRBJ1-1): KAGVTQTPRYLIKTRGQQVTLSCSPISGHRSVSWYQQTPGQGLQFLFEYFSETQRNKGNFPGRFSGRQFSNSRSEMNVSTLELGDSALYLCASSQGELGEAFFGQGTRLTVV.